The rows below give T cell receptor beta chains drawn from one sample of a study of cytomegalovirus exposure and HLA in healthy donors. Assay: immunoSEQ multiplex PCR; the TCRdb copy retains only in-frame clones and omits some. The table has roughly 73,000 clones, 75% to 85% seen once; the top ten hold approximately 3.7%. Sequenced input: PBMCs. These receptors originate from a man aged 35 to 55 in good health and CMV-seronegative. Both conserved end residues are part of each CDR3. A D gene is named only where the DNA matches it firmly. Rows give clone size only sometimes, using once, few, many, or a class for an expanded clone.

j_gene,d_gene,v_gene,abundance,CDR3aa
TRBJ2-1,.,TRBV7-2,few,CASSPQMYNEQFF
TRBJ1-2,.,TRBV5-4,.,CASSLAGGGSGGYTF
TRBJ2-1,TRBD2,TRBV9,.,CASSPGLAGGHDAYKEQFF
TRBJ1-6,.,TRBV30,.,CAYNILNSPLHF
TRBJ1-5,TRBD1,TRBV28,.,CASSSPSGGLGNQPQHF
TRBJ1-3,TRBD1,TRBV10-1,.,CASGTGYGGNTIYF
TRBJ2-5,.,TRBV6-1,.,CASSGGLRSGPGETQYF
TRBJ1-3,TRBD1,TRBV7-2,.,CASSLAPINRGSGNTIYF
TRBJ1-2,.,TRBV6-5,.,CASSYLDNFTGYTF
TRBJ2-2,.,TRBV12-2,.,CASRSDTGELFF
TRBJ1-4,TRBD1,TRBV5-1,.,CASSQGQGEKLFF
TRBJ1-4,TRBD1,TRBV19,.,CASSPQTGGASDEKLFF
TRBJ1-5,.,TRBV7-3,.,CASSLDHSQPQHF
TRBJ1-6,TRBD1,TRBV5-1,.,CASRGDRGDSPLHF
TRBJ2-1,TRBD1,TRBV5-6,.,CASSLLTGGSSTNEQFF
TRBJ2-1,TRBD1,TRBV9,.,CASSTLQGVGYNEQFF
TRBJ2-2,.,TRBV7-2,.,CASSLRQGMDTGELFF
TRBJ1-5,.,TRBV7-9,.,CASSPRGGLNQPQHF
TRBJ2-6,.,TRBV7-3,.,CASSLLVRHLSGANVLTF
TRBJ2-2,TRBD2,TRBV11-2,once,CASSFAGGFAGELFF
TRBJ1-5,.,TRBV6-6,.,CASSYPQGQPQHF
TRBJ2-1,TRBD2,TRBV19,.,CASSSRLAGSNEQFF
TRBJ1-6,TRBD1,TRBV30,once,CAWSSTGQGASPLHF
TRBJ1-2,.,TRBV12-5,.,CASGPGLESRYTF